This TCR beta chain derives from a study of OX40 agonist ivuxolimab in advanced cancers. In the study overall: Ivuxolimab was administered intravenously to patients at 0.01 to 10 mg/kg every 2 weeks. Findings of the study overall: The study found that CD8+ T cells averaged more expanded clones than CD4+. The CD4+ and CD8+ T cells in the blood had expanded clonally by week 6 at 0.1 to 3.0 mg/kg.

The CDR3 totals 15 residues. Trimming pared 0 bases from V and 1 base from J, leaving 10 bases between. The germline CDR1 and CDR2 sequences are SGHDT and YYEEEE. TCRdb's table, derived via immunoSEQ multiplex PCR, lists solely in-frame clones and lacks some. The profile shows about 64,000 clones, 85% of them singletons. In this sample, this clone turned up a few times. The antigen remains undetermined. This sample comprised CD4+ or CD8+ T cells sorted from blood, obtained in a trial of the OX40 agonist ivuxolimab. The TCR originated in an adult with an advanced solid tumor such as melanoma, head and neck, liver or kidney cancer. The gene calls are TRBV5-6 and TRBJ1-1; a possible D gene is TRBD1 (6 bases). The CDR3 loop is CASSLVGGRNTEAFF. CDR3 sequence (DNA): TGTGCCAGCAGCTTGGTGGGGGGCAGGAACACTGAAGCTTTCTTT.